Below, 28 T cell receptor beta chains from the same sample are listed, as sequenced in a study of shared clonotypes between healthy human individuals. Assay: immunoSEQ multiplex PCR; the TCRdb copy retains only in-frame clones and omits some. In the table there are some 2,000,000 clones, roughly 95% of which are singletons. Sequences were obtained from naive CD4+ T cells sorted from blood. Subset denoted: CD45RA+ positively selected. The source is a man between 18 and 29 years old in good health.

This clone came up once. CDR3 coding DNA: TGTGCCTGGAGTGGACAGGGGAGGCCAAACACCATATATTTT. This sequence encodes CAWSGQGRPNTIYF. The V gene is TRBV30, the J gene TRBJ1-3; 8 bases line up with TRBD1. CDR1 is GTSNPN and CDR2 is SVGIG in the germline V gene (reference sequence). The CDR3 is made up of 14 amino acids. V was clipped by 1 base and J by 6 bases; unmatched bases: 5.

With respect to this clone: A read error may explain this, as a much larger clone is one base away. Other DNA sequences in this sample translate to the same CDR3. The chain carries TRBV27 and TRBJ2-7; D perhaps matches TRBD1 (5 bases). V gave up 5 bases and J gave up 3 bases, with 8 bases separating them. CDR1 MNHEY and CDR2 SMNVEV come from the germline V gene (reference sequence). The CDR3 runs to 12 residues. CDR3: CASSPQGYEQYF. The CDR3 bases are TGTGCCAGCAGTCCTCAGGGCTACGAGCAGTACTTC.

The chain recombines TRBV4-3 with TRBJ1-1; D uncertain. From germline, CDR1 is LGHNA and CDR2 YSLEER. CDR3 length equals 17 residues. V lost 0 bases, J lost 0 bases, and 14 bases lay in between. The CDR3 sequence is CASSQEFISVLNTEAFF. CDR3 DNA sequence: TGCGCCAGCAGCCAAGAATTTATTTCGGTATTGAACACTGAAGCTTTCTTT.

This clone was observed once. Here the CDR3 DNA reads TGTGCCAGCAGCGCCGGACTACCCTCCTACGAGCAGTACTTC. This codes for CASSAGLPSYEQYF. J is TRBJ2-7 and V is TRBV2, with D possibly matching TRBD2 (6 bases). Germline V gives CDR1 SNHLY, CDR2 FYNNEI. This CDR3 comprises 14 residues. Trimming removed 6 bases at V and 0 bases at J, with 12 bases between.

J is TRBJ2-5 and V is TRBV5-1; 9 positions match TRBD1. Germline V gene lookup returns CDR1 SGHRS and CDR2 YFSETQ. The J segment lost 1 base and the V segment lost 0 bases, leaving 13 bases of the junction unmatched. The CDR3 covers 19 residues. The CDR3 is CASSLAIMRTGALQETQYF. For the CDR3, the DNA is TGCGCCAGCAGCTTGGCCATTATGCGGACAGGGGCGCTCCAAGAGACCCAGTACTTC.

The rearrangement joins TRBV7-2 to TRBJ2-1; 9 bases map to TRBD2. This CDR3 spans 16 amino acids. Germline V gene data show CDR1 as SGHTA and CDR2 as FQGNSA. V lost 3 bases and J lost 4; bases outside the gene matches: 7. The CDR3, as DNA: TGTGCCAGCAGCTTGCTGGCGGGAGGGAATTACAATGAGCAGTTCTTC. Amino acid sequence: CASSLLAGGNYNEQFF.

The V call is TRBV5-5, the J call TRBJ2-6, with D maybe TRBD1 (5 bases). Germline CDR1 is SGHKS and CDR2 is YYEKEE (reference sequence). The CDR3 loop spans 16 amino acids. V was shortened by 4 bases and J by 2 bases, with 13 bases between the two germline ends. CDR3 in DNA: TGTGCCAGCAGCGTGGACACTAAAGCTGGGGCCAACGTCCTGACTTTC. It translates to CASSVDTKAGANVLTF.

This chain joins TRBV6-6 and TRBJ1-2; tentatively, D is TRBD1 (5 bases). With 2 bases removed from V and 3 bases from J, the gap between germline ends came to 16 bases. Germline CDR1 reads MNHNY; CDR2 reads SVGAGI (reference sequence). The CDR3 spans 16 residues. CDR3 nucleotides: TGTGCCAGCAGTTACGGACAAGTAAAGAATGACTATGGCTACACCTTC. Translating gives CASSYGQVKNDYGYTF.

The sample holds a few counts of this clone. The J gene is TRBJ1-6, the V gene TRBV19; 8 bases line up with TRBD1. The junction had 7 bases not matched to a gene; V was cut back by 5 bases and J by 10 bases. The length of the CDR3 is 14 residues. CDR1 and CDR2 from the germline V gene are LNHDA and SQIVND (reference sequence). The CDR3 sequence: CASSLPGGRSPLHF. The DNA of the CDR3 is TGTGCCAGTAGTTTACCAGGGGGCCGGTCACCCCTCCACTTT.

This clone was observed once. V is TRBV4-1 and J is TRBJ2-5; 7 bases fit TRBD2. CDR3 length: 16 residues. Germline CDR1 reads MGHRA; CDR2 reads YSYEKL. Trimming removed 1 base from V and 3 bases from J; junction bases left unmatched: 8. This chain's CDR3 is CASSQGTGTKKETQYF. The CDR3 DNA follows: TGCGCCAGCAGCCAAGGAACCGGGACTAAAAAAGAGACCCAGTACTTC.

On this clone itself: Other DNA sequences from this sample encode an identical CDR3 as well. The chain employs TRBV9 and TRBJ2-1; TRBD2 matches at 9 bases. Per germline, CDR1 SGDLS and CDR2 YYNGEE. Trimming took 0 bases from V and 4 from J; bases not matched to a gene: 2. The CDR3 runs 15 residues. The chain's CDR3 is CASSVGSGGYNEQFF. The CDR3 DNA follows: TGTGCCAGCAGCGTAGGCAGCGGGGGGTACAATGAGCAGTTCTTC.

The chain carries TRBV7-2 and TRBJ1-1, with D possibly being TRBD1 (6 bases). The germline V gene has CDR1 SGHTA and CDR2 FQGNSA. Trimming cost V 7 bases and J 2 bases, with 11 bases left between them. The CDR3 consists of 13 residues. The CDR3 region is CASNIQGNTEAFF. CDR3 nucleotide sequence: TGTGCCAGCAATATACAGGGTAACACTGAAGCTTTCTTT.

The chain employs TRBV6-1 and TRBJ1-4, with a possible D match to TRBD1 (6 bases). The CDR3 is 14 amino acids. V shed 6 bases and J shed 4 bases, with 12 bases lying between them. Germline V gene sequence: CDR1 MNHNS, CDR2 SASEGT. CDR3: CASSGQRFNEKLFF. CDR3 sequence (DNA): TGTGCCAGCAGCGGACAGAGATTTAATGAAAAACTGTTTTTT.

The chain combines TRBV28 with TRBJ2-2; D gene uncertain. This CDR3 contains 12 residues. Per germline, CDR1 MDHEN and CDR2 SYDVKM. Trimming removed 7 bases at V and 6 bases at J, with 9 bases between. This chain's CDR3 is CASTRGSGELFF. As DNA, the CDR3 is TGTGCCAGCACCCGTGGGTCCGGGGAGCTGTTTTTT.

The genes are TRBV9 and TRBJ2-1; 11 nucleotides line up with TRBD1. CDR1 and CDR2 from the germline V gene are SGDLS and YYNGEE. The ends lost 0 bases at V and 7 bases at J; junction bases unmatched: 12. The CDR3 spans 18 residues. The CDR3 spells CASSVATVDRGRGNEQFF. The CDR3 DNA reads as TGTGCCAGCAGCGTAGCTACAGTGGACAGGGGGCGAGGGAATGAGCAGTTCTTC.

This clone was seen a single time. V and J are TRBV5-1 and TRBJ2-2, with TRBD2 identical over 10 bases. Germline V CDR1 and CDR2: SGHRS, YFSETQ. The CDR3 totals 15 residues. J was trimmed by 3 bases and V by 5 bases; bases with no gene match: 4. The CDR3 DNA is TGCGCCAGCAGACGGAGCGGGAGGGACACCGGGGAGCTGTTTTTT. Encoded protein: CASRRSGRDTGELFF.

The chain links TRBV6-5 to TRBJ2-6; D not certain. Trimming pared 1 base from V and 2 bases from J, leaving 6 bases between. CDR1 is MNHEY and CDR2 is SVGAGI in the germline V gene. This CDR3 contains 15 residues. CDR3 bases: TGTGCCAGCAGTTACTATCCGACTGGGGCCAACGTCCTGACTTTC. It encodes CASSYYPTGANVLTF.

The V and J genes are TRBV11-3 and TRBJ2-2; D is possibly TRBD1 (5 bases). V lost 1 base, J lost 3 bases, and 21 bases lay in between. This CDR3 region has 19 residues. Germline loops: CDR1 SGHNT, CDR2 YENEEA. CDR3 sequence reads: CASSLAGGAKGHYTGELFF. The DNA for the CDR3 is TGTGCCAGCAGCTTAGCGGGTGGGGCGAAGGGTCATTACACCGGGGAGCTGTTTTTT.

The chain is built from TRBV9 and TRBJ1-2; D not certain. V was shortened by 0 bases and J by 8 bases, with 14 bases between the two germline ends. Germline lookup yields CDR1 SGDLS and CDR2 YYNGEE. The CDR3 runs to 14 residues. The CDR3 here is CASSVAATSGGYTF. In nucleotides, the CDR3 is TGTGCCAGCAGCGTAGCGGCAACCTCGGGGGGCTACACCTTC. The full variable domain, completed using reference TRBV9 and TRBJ1-2, is DSGVTQTPKHLITATGQRVTLRCSPRSGDLSVYWYQQSLDQGLQFLIQYYNGEERAKGNILERFSAQQFPDLHSELNLSSLELGDSALYFCASSVAATSGGYTFGSGTRLTVV.

The V call is TRBV21-1, the J call TRBJ1-4; the listed D gene, TRBD1, was not tested against the DNA. TRBV21-1 is an annotated pseudogene. CDR3 length: 14 residues. CDR3: CASIPDRRNEKLFF. CDR3 coding DNA: TGTGCCAGCATCCCGGACAGGAGGAATGAAAAACTGTTTTTT.

This rearrangement joins TRBV18 to TRBJ2-7; D perhaps matches TRBD2 (5 bases). The CDR3 contains 14 residues. Per the germline V gene, CDR1 is KGHSH and CDR2 is LQKENI. V was shortened by 2 bases and J by 2 bases, with 10 bases between the two germline ends. For the CDR3, the DNA is TGTGCCAGCTCACCAGACCGGGAAGCCTACGAGCAGTACTTC. Translated, it gives CASSPDREAYEQYF.

For this clone: The sample has other DNA sequences that encode this CDR3 too. The rearrangement links TRBV7-9 to TRBJ1-4; D call uncertain. The germline gives CDR1 SEHNR, CDR2 FQNEAQ (reference sequence). This CDR3 region has 14 residues. Trimming took 1 base from V and 3 from J, leaving 6 bases between them. The CDR3 DNA reads TGTGCCAGCAGCTTAGGGACTGCTAATGAAAAACTGTTTTTT. Translation: CASSLGTANEKLFF.

This clone was picked up one time. CDR3 bases: TGTGCCAGCAGTTTGGGACAGAGAAATCAGCCCCAGCATTTT. Protein: CASSLGQRNQPQHF. The chain carries TRBV6-5 and TRBJ1-5; TRBD1 matches at 7 bases. The V gene's germline CDR1 is MNHEY and CDR2 SVGAGI. The CDR3 is made up of 14 amino acids. V gave up 4 bases and J gave up 4 bases; unmatched junction bases: 4.

This chain connects TRBV10-3 to TRBJ1-6; 9 bases align to TRBD1. Germline assignment: CDR1 ENHRY and CDR2 SYGVKD. The CDR3 totals 13 residues. J gave up 10 bases and V 6 bases, and 4 bases lay outside the gene matches. CDR3 sequence reads: CAIRGQGGSPLHF. The CDR3 DNA is TGTGCCATCAGGGGACAGGGCGGGTCACCCCTCCACTTT.

The chain links TRBV28 to TRBJ2-1; 9 bases line up with TRBD1. Trimming at V came to 6 bases and at J to 5 bases, leaving 11 bases not matched to a gene. The germline CDR1 and CDR2 sequences are MDHEN and SYDVKM. This CDR3 spans 16 amino acids. The CDR3 protein is CASSAGGTGIHNEQFF. The CDR3 DNA is TGTGCCAGCAGCGCAGGAGGGACAGGGATACACAATGAGCAGTTCTTC.

The DNA of the CDR3 is TGCGCCAGCAGCCAAGCAGGGAAAGTCACTGAAGCTTTCTTT. It translates to CASSQAGKVTEAFF. V is TRBV4-1 and J is TRBJ1-1; TRBD1 might be the D (5 bases). Trimming stripped 1 base from V and 4 bases from J, with 10 bases between. The CDR3 loop spans 14 amino acids. From germline, CDR1 is MGHRA and CDR2 YSYEKL.

J is TRBJ1-2 and V is TRBV11-2; the D is unclear. The germline CDR1 and CDR2 sequences are SGHAT and FQNNGV. This CDR3 has 12 residues. V was clipped by 1 base and J by 7 bases, with 7 bases between them. The CDR3 DNA is TGTGCCAGCAGCTTAGTTGGGGTTGGCTACACCTTC. Its protein is CASSLVGVGYTF.

The J gene is TRBJ1-3, the V gene TRBV5-1; D uncertain. The CDR3 has 16 amino acids. V lost 1 base to trimming and J lost 0 bases, with 11 bases between them. CDR1 SGHRS and CDR2 YFSETQ come from the germline V gene. The CDR3 coding sequence is TGCGCCAGCAGCTTGATCGGGCAGTCCTCTGGAAACACCATATATTTT. It is translated as CASSLIGQSSGNTIYF.